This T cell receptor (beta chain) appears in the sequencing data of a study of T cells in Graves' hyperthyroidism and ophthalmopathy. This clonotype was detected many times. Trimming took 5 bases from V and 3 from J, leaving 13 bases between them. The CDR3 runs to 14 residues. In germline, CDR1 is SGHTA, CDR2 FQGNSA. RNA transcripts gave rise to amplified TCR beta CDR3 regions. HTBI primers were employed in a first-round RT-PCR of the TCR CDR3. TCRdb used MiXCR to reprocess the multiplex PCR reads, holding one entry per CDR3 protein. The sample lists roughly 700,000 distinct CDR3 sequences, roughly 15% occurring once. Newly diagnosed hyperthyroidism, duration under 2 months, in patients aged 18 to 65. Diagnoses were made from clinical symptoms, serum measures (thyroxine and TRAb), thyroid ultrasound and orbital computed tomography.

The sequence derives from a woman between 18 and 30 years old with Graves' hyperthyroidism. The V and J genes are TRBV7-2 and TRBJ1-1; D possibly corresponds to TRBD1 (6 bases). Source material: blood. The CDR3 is CASSLLTGYTEAFF. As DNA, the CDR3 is TGTGCCAGCAGCCTACTTACAGGGTACACTGAAGCTTTCTTT.